Below, 30 T cell receptor beta chains from the same sample are listed, as sequenced in a study of CD4 and CD8 cells across lung adenocarcinoma regions (dated by TCRdb to the late 2010s). Libraries were prepared through PCR. The sequencer listed for this sample is HiSeq X Ten. TCRdb handled the public reads itself, with Q25 trimming in fastp and clone calling in MiXCR, and kept productive beta chains. Rows merge per CDR3 protein into single entries with the most common DNA and genes. The sample table records around 18,000 distinct CDR3 sequences; roughly 51% of these occur just once. Jointly, the top ten make up 50% to 65% of the sample. The sample comprised CD8+ T cells from the center of a lung tumor. The label giving this sample's cell subset or site can be read as: tumor center region. The receptor source for this set is a female donor with lung adenocarcinoma. The CD4 and CD8 labels of this study may be unreliable.

This clonotype is medium-sized. J is TRBJ2-1 and V is TRBV6-2 or TRBV6-3; 8 bases agree with TRBD2. Germline assignment: CDR1 MNHEY and CDR2 SVGEGT. This CDR3 spans 14 amino acids. V gave up 2 bases and J gave up 6 bases; unmatched junction bases: 3. Written as DNA, the CDR3 is TGTGCCAGCAGTTACGTCGCGGGGGGCAATGAGCAGTTCTTC. This translates into CASSYVAGGNEQFF.

This clonotype was seen only once. The junction does not match germline at one end; this may be a read error. V gene TRBV6-1 combines with J gene TRBJ2-3, with D possibly TRBD2 on 6 matching bases. Germline CDR1 and CDR2: MNHNS and SASEGT. This CDR3 has 14 residues. The CDR3 DNA reads as TGTGCCAGCAGTGCCCTTACGAGTCCGGGGGAGCAGTATTTC. It is translated as CASSALTSPGEQYF.

This clonotype was observed once. The chain employs TRBV4-1 and TRBJ2-4, with TRBD2 matching 7 bases. Germline loops: CDR1 MGHRA, CDR2 YSYEKL. V gave up 2 bases and J gave up 0 bases; unmatched junction bases: 7. There are 17 residues in the CDR3. The CDR3 DNA sequence: TGCGCCAGCAGCCAAACCGCGGGAGTTTTAGCCAAAAACATTCAGTACTTC. This sequence encodes CASSQTAGVLAKNIQYF.

The genes are TRBV6-1 and TRBJ2-5; D is possibly TRBD1 or TRBD2 (5 bases each). The DNA end favors TRBJ2-7, so the J call may be wrong. The CDR3 has 13 residues. Germline V gives CDR1 MNHNS, CDR2 SASEGT. CDR3 DNA sequence: TGTGCCAGCAGTGATATGGGGGTCTACGAGCAGTACTTC. Translation gives CASSDMGVYEQYF.

The chain joins TRBV27 to TRBJ2-3, with 7 positions matching TRBD2. Gene TRBJ2-7 matches the end of the DNA better, so the J call may be wrong. The CDR3 length is 16 residues. CDR1 is MNHEY, CDR2 SMNVEV, per germline (reference sequence). The CDR3 sequence: CASGALGEGDQETQYF. Here the CDR3 DNA reads TGTGCCAGCGGGGCGCTCGGGGAGGGCGACCAAGAGACGCAGTACTTC.

This clonotype was observed a handful of times. The J gene is TRBJ2-1, the V gene TRBV11-2; TRBD1 matches at 7 bases. Judging by the DNA end, TRBJ2-7 fits better; the J call may be wrong. CDR1 SGHAT and CDR2 FQNNGV come from the germline V gene. The CDR3 is 14 residues long. CDR3 coding DNA: TGTGCCAGCAGCACTGCCGGGACAGTCTACGAGCAGTACTTC. This codes for CASSTAGTVYEQYF.

V is TRBV10-2 and J is TRBJ2-3, with D tentatively TRBD2 (6 bases). The CDR3 loop spans 14 amino acids. Germline V gene data show CDR1 as WSHSY and CDR2 as SAAADI. V was shortened by 8 bases and J by 9 bases, with 21 bases between the two germline ends. CDR3 bases: TGCGCCAGCTCCGGGACTTCGAACACCGAGACGCAGTATTTT. Amino acid sequence: CASSGTSNTETQYF.

The chain couples TRBV6-1 to TRBJ2-3, with D tentatively TRBD1 (6 bases). Matching the DNA end better, TRBJ2-7 makes the J call doubtful. In germline, CDR1 is MNHNS, CDR2 SASEGT. CDR3 size: 15 residues. CDR3 region: CASSEGAWGKNTQYF. DNA of the CDR3: TGTGCCAGCAGTGAGGGGGCGTGGGGGAAAAATACGCAGTACTTC.

The J gene is TRBJ2-3, the V gene TRBV6-5; D is possibly TRBD1 or TRBD2 (6 bases each). Germline values: CDR1 MNHEY, CDR2 SVGAGI. CDR3 length equals 15 residues. V was trimmed by 0 bases and J by 5 bases, leaving 12 bases between them. The DNA for the CDR3 is TGTGCCAGCAGTTACTCAGGGGGGCTGGGAGATACGCAGTATTTT. Its translation is CASSYSGGLGDTQYF.

This chain uses TRBV12-3 or TRBV12-4 with TRBJ1-6; D is uncertain. The CDR3 runs 14 residues. The V end was cut by 1 base, the J end by 7 bases, with 8 bases between. The CDR3 region has the DNA TGTGCCAGCAGTTTAGTTGGTGGAAATTCACCCCTCCACTTT. It yields the protein CASSLVGGNSPLHF.

The chain has TRBV6-1 and TRBJ2-1; D is perhaps TRBD1 or TRBD2 (5 bases each). V was pared by 7 bases and J by 9 bases, with 13 bases between. Germline V CDR1 and CDR2: MNHNS, SASEGT. CDR3 length: 12 residues. The CDR3 region has the DNA TGTGCCAGCACCCCTTCGAGGGGTGAGCAGTTCTTC. It codes for CASTPSRGEQFF.

Of note for this clonotype: Sequence at one end of the junction differs from germline and may be a read error. The rearrangement uses TRBV27 and TRBJ2-4, with D possibly matching TRBD1 (5 bases). CDR1 MNHEY and CDR2 SMNVEV come from the germline V gene (reference sequence). CDR3 length equals 15 residues. The CDR3 spells CARSSWLRGKNMQYF. The DNA of the CDR3 is TGTGCCCGCAGCTCCTGGTTAAGGGGCAAAAACATGCAGTACTTC.

Points on this clonotype: Germline is not matched at one junction end, which may reflect a read error. The genes are TRBV12-3 or TRBV12-4 and TRBJ2-4; D might be TRBD1 (5 bases). The CDR3 length is 12 residues. In nucleotides, the CDR3 is TGTGCGGGGCTGAGTGCGACAAACACGCAGTACTTT. Its protein is CAGLSATNTQYF.

A remark on this clonotype: Germline and junction disagree at one end, which may indicate a read error. This CDR3 is CFSAGLAGGHPETQYF. The DNA of the CDR3 is TGTTTCAGCGCGGGGCTCGCGGGGGGTCACCCAGAGACGCAGTATTTC. This chain connects TRBV6-5 to TRBJ2-3; 8 nucleotides match TRBD2. There are 16 residues in the CDR3. Looked up from germline, CDR1 is MNHEY and CDR2 is SVGAGI.

Sample share makes this clonotype medium-sized. The chain carries TRBV6-5 and TRBJ2-1; TRBD2 aligns across 7 bases. After removal of 0 bases from V and 0 bases from J, the junction contained 8 bases not matched to a gene. CDR1 is MNHEY, CDR2 SVGAGI, per germline. This CDR3 region has 18 residues. CDR3 DNA: TGTGCCAGCAGTTACTCGAGGGGCGGGAGTGGCTCCTACAATGAGCAGTTCTTC. Protein sequence: CASSYSRGGSGSYNEQFF.

This clonotype has a handful of counts. The V gene is TRBV15, the J gene TRBJ2-3; D is unresolved. Per germline, CDR1 LNHNV and CDR2 YYDKDF (reference sequence). This CDR3 contains 13 residues. V shed 6 bases and J shed 3 bases, with 10 bases lying between them. The chain's CDR3 is CATSSLRTDTQYF. DNA of the CDR3: TGTGCCACCAGTTCCCTCCGGACAGATACGCAGTATTTT. Looking up the rest from reference TRBV15 and TRBJ2-3 gives the full variable domain: DAMVIQNPRYQVTQFGKPVTLSCSQTLNHNVMYWYQQKSSQAPKLLFHYYDKDFNNEADTPDNFQSRRPNTSFCFLDIRSPGLGDTAMYLCATSSLRTDTQYFGPGTRLTVL.

The chain combines TRBV6-1 with TRBJ2-3, with 9 nucleotides matching TRBD2. Germline V gives CDR1 MNHNS, CDR2 SASEGT. The J segment lost 3 bases and the V segment lost 5 bases, leaving 6 bases of the junction unmatched. The CDR3 is 15 residues long. CDR3 DNA: TGTGCCAGCAGTCTGCGAGCGGGAGGTACAGATACGCAGTATTTT. It specifies CASSLRAGGTDTQYF.

The chain joins TRBV6-1 to TRBJ2-2; weak D call: TRBD1 (5 bases). Germline V gene data show CDR1 as MNHNS and CDR2 as SASEGT. This CDR3 contains 14 residues. V was trimmed by 2 bases and J by 6 bases, leaving 10 bases between them. The CDR3 DNA follows: TGTGCCAGCAGTGAAATATTAGGGGCCGGGGAGCTGTTTTTT. This gives the protein CASSEILGAGELFF.

This chain joins TRBV6-1 and TRBJ2-7; TRBD1 matches at 9 bases. CDR1 is MNHNS, CDR2 SASEGT, per germline. The junction had 11 bases not matched to a gene; V was cut back by 7 bases and J by 4 bases. The CDR3 has 15 amino acids. The chain's CDR3 is CASILDRGALYEQYF. The CDR3 DNA sequence: TGTGCCAGCATCCTGGACAGGGGTGCCTTATACGAGCAGTACTTC.

The chain combines TRBV6-1 with TRBJ2-4; D assignment may be TRBD1 or TRBD2 (6 bases each). Trimming removed 6 bases from V and 13 bases from J, with 28 bases in between. The CDR3 sequence is 16 residues long. From germline, CDR1 is MNHNS and CDR2 SASEGT. CDR3 sequence (DNA): TGTGCCAGCAGCGTCCGGGTGCCGGGGGCCGCAAACACGCAGTACTTC. Translation: CASSVRVPGAANTQYF.

The chain is built from TRBV27 and TRBJ2-5; D might be TRBD2 (7 bases). From germline, CDR1 is MNHEY and CDR2 SMNVEV (reference sequence). The CDR3 covers 16 residues. Trimming shortened V by 7 bases and J by 1 base, and 19 bases separated the two germline ends. The chain's CDR3 is CASTGCGGSGQETQYF. Here the CDR3 DNA reads TGTGCCAGCACGGGTTGCGGGGGCAGTGGCCAAGAGACCCAGTACTTC.

As concerns this clonotype: This may arise from a read error, as a much more abundant clone is one base away. The chain has TRBV6-2 or TRBV6-3 and TRBJ2-5; 8 nucleotides line up with TRBD2. This CDR3 is 14 amino acids long. Germline lookup yields CDR1 MNHEY and CDR2 SVGEGT. The CDR3 is CASSYRAGGETQSF. As DNA, the CDR3 is TGTGCCAGCAGTTACAGGGCGGGGGGAGAGACCCAGTCCTTC.

In regard to this clonotype: One end of the junction varies from germline; a read error may be responsible. The rearrangement links TRBV6-8 to TRBJ2-3; tentative D call: TRBD2 (5 bases). Germline assignment: CDR1 MNHGY and CDR2 SAAAGT. The CDR3 extends over 16 amino acids. In DNA form, the CDR3 reads TGTCCCAGCAGCGACGCGCGGCGGGCAGACAAAAATACGCAGTATTTT. Translating gives CPSSDARRADKNTQYF.

This clonotype was picked up one time. The chain employs TRBV6-1 and TRBJ2-1; D could derive from TRBD1 or TRBD2 (5 bases each). The germline V gene has CDR1 MNHNS and CDR2 SASEGT. V was cut by 10 bases and J by 0 bases, with 13 bases left in between. The CDR3 has 14 residues. The DNA for the CDR3 is TGTGCCACCGGGACGGCGAGCTCCTACAATGAGCAGTTCTTC. Translated, it gives CATGTASSYNEQFF.

A remark on this clonotype: A junction boundary mismatches the germline segment, possibly from a read error. V gene TRBV7-6 combines with J gene TRBJ2-5; 8 positions match TRBD2. The DNA end is a closer match to TRBJ2-3, so the J assignment may be wrong. Germline V gene sequence: CDR1 SGHVS, CDR2 FNYEAQ. CDR3 length: 16 amino acids. CDR3 DNA sequence: TGTGCCAGCAGGGGGCCCGGGGGGGGCGGCACAGAGACGCAGTATTTT. Translation gives CASRGPGGGGTETQYF.

As to this clonotype: The junction does not match germline at one end; this may be a read error. V is TRBV6-1 and J is TRBJ2-7; TRBD2 is a possible D gene (6 bases). Germline V lookup: CDR1 MNHNS, CDR2 SASEGT. This CDR3 has 14 amino acids. CDR3 nucleotides: TGTGCCAGCAGGGAAGCGGGCCGCTCCTACGAGCAGTACTTC. Encoded protein: CASREAGRSYEQYF.

This chain uses TRBV6-1 with TRBJ2-5; 12 bases are shared with TRBD1. V shed 6 bases, J shed 3 bases, and the junction held 5 bases outside the gene matches. CDR3 length: 15 amino acids. Germline lookup yields CDR1 MNHNS and CDR2 SASEGT. In DNA form, the CDR3 reads TGTGCCAGCAGGCGCGGGACAGGGGGCAAAGAGACCCAGTACTTC. Protein product: CASRRGTGGKETQYF.

This clonotype has at least ten counts. J is TRBJ1-1 and V is TRBV6-5, with 9 bases aligning to TRBD1. Germline CDR1 and CDR2: MNHEY and SVGAGI. This CDR3 region has 15 residues. V trimming: 4 bases; J trimming: 5 bases; junction bases outside the gene matches: 8. CDR3 sequence: CASSLGTGTGTEAFF. CDR3 in DNA: TGTGCCAGCAGTTTAGGGACAGGGACGGGAACTGAAGCTTTCTTT.

The genes are TRBV10-2 and TRBJ2-4; possibly TRBD2 for D (6 bases). In germline, CDR1 is WSHSY, CDR2 SAAADI. The CDR3 extends over 16 amino acids. CDR3 protein: CACRATGVGAKNTQYF. CDR3 in DNA: TGCGCGTGCCGCGCGACGGGGGTGGGAGCCAAAAACACGCAGTACTTC.

This clonotype was picked up a small number of times. The chain couples TRBV25-1 to TRBJ2-1; D is perhaps TRBD1 (5 bases). Germline V gene lookup returns CDR1 MGHDK and CDR2 SYGVNS. The CDR3 runs to 16 residues. V shed 3 bases and J shed 6 bases, with 18 bases lying between them. The chain's CDR3 is CASSDMGPSRLNEQFF. CDR3 in DNA: TGTGCCAGCAGTGATATGGGGCCTTCCCGCCTCAATGAGCAGTTCTTC.